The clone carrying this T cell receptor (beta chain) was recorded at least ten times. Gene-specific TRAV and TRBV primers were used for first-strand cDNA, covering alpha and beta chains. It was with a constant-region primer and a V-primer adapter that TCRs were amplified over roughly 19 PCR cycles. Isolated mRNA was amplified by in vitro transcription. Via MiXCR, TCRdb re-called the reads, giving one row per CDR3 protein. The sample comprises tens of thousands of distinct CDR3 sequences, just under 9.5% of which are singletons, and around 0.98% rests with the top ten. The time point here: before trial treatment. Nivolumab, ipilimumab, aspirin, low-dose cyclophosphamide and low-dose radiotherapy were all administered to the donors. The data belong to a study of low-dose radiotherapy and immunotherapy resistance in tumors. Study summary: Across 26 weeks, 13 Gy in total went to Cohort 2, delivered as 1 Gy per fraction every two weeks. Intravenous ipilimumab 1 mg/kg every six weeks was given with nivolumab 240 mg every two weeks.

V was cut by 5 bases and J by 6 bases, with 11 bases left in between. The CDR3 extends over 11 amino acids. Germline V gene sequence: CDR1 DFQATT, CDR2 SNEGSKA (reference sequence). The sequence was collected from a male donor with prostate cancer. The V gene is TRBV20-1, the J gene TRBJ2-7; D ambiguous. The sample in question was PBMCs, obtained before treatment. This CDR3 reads CSAPRWREQYF. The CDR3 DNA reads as TGCAGTGCTCCCCGTTGGCGCGAGCAGTACTTC.